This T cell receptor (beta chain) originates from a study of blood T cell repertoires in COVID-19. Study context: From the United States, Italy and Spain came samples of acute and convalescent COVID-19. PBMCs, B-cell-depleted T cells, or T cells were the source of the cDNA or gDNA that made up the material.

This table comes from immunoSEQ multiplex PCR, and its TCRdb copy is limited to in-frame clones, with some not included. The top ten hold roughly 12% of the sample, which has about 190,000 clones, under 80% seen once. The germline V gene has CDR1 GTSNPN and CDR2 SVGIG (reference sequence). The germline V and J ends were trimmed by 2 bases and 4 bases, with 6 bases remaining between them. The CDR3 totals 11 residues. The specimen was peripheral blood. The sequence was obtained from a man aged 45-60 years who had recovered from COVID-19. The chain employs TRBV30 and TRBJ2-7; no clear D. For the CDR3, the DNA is TGTGCCTGGAGTACTCTATACGAGCAGTACTTC. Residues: CAWSTLYEQYF.